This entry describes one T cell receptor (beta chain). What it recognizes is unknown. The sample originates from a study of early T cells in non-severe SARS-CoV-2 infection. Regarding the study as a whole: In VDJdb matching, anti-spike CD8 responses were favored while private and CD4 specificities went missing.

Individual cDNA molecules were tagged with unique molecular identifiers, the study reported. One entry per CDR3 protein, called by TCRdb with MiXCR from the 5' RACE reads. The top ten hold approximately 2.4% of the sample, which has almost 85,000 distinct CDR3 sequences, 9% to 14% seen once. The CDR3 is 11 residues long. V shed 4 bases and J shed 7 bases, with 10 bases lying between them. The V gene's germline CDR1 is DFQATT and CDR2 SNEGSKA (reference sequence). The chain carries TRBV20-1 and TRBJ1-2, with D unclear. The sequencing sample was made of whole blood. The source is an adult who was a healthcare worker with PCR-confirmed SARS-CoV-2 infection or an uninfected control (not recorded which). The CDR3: CSATWMGGYTF. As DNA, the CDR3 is TGCAGTGCTACGTGGATGGGTGGCTACACCTTC.